Following are 23 T cell receptor beta chains from one sample sequenced in a study of beta chain features in type 1 diabetes. Study observations and caveats: Among patients with Type 1 diabetes, TCRB CDR3s were moderately but significantly shorter in every one of the four CD4+ subsets.

These receptors are not linked to any known antigen. Expressed TCRB transcripts were sequenced after all isolated RNA was converted to cDNA. Sequencing was performed with immunoSEQ multiplex PCR; in TCRdb, only in-frame clones are kept and a portion is missing. The table includes roughly 150,000 clones, 50% to 70% detected once. Sequencing was done on a sample of naive CD4+ T cells from blood. These receptors were collected from a young man with type 1 diabetes.

This clone was counted a single time. V is TRBV14 and J is TRBJ2-4; unclear D gene. Germline CDR1 is SGHDN and CDR2 is FVKESK. The CDR3 length is 14 residues. V shed 0 bases and J shed 1 base, with 4 bases lying between them. CDR3 DNA sequence: TGTGCCAGCAGCCAAGAAGGGGCCAAAAACATTCAGTACTTC. This sequence encodes CASSQEGAKNIQYF.

This chain uses TRBV23-1 with TRBJ1-2; D not resolved. TRBV23-1 carries the ORF label, with uncertain function. The CDR3 extends over 16 amino acids. The V gene lost 6 bases and the J gene lost 3 bases, with 20 bases spanning the gap. CDR3 sequence reads: CASRRYDRQEDYGYTF. The CDR3 bases are TGCGCCAGCAGGCGGTACGATAGGCAGGAAGACTATGGCTACACCTTC.

In nucleotides, the CDR3 is TGTGCCAGCAGCAGGACTAGCGGGTACGAGACCCAGTACTTC. It yields the protein CASSRTSGYETQYF. This chain uses TRBV7-2 with TRBJ2-5; 11 positions agree with TRBD2. The germline gives CDR1 SGHTA, CDR2 FQGNSA. Trimming cost V 5 bases and J 5 bases; bases outside gene matches: 4. CDR3 size: 14 residues.

The chain carries TRBV5-6 and TRBJ1-2; D unclear. The V and J ends lost 0 bases and 8 bases respectively, with 14 bases between them. Germline V gives CDR1 SGHDT, CDR2 YYEEEE. The CDR3 has 14 amino acids. Here the CDR3 reads CASSLGAILAGYTF. CDR3 nucleotide sequence: TGTGCCAGCAGCTTGGGGGCGATTTTGGCAGGCTACACCTTC.

The V and J genes are TRBV29-1 and TRBJ1-1; 8 bases map to TRBD1. Germline V gene data show CDR1 as SQVTM and CDR2 as ANQGSEA. The V segment lost 6 bases and the J segment 3 bases; nucleotides outside the gene matches: 6. The CDR3 runs 13 residues. In nucleotides, the CDR3 is TGCAGCGTGGACCAGGGGGCGGACACTGAAGCTTTCTTT. This sequence encodes CSVDQGADTEAFF.

The V and J genes are TRBV6-1 and TRBJ2-7; D is unresolved. CDR3 size: 15 residues. Germline V gives CDR1 MNHNS, CDR2 SASEGT. The V end was cut by 5 bases, the J end by 3 bases, with 17 bases between. The CDR3 protein is CASSIWKGYGYEQYF. The CDR3 DNA follows: TGTGCCAGCAGTATCTGGAAAGGGTACGGCTACGAGCAGTACTTC.

The V and J genes are TRBV9 and TRBJ2-3; no clear D. V lost 0 bases and J 2 bases, leaving 10 bases between the germline ends. Germline V lookup: CDR1 SGDLS, CDR2 YYNGEE. The CDR3 contains 15 residues. The CDR3 loop is CASSVAAIDTDTQYF. DNA of the CDR3: TGTGCCAGCAGCGTAGCGGCCATTGACACAGATACGCAGTATTTT.

The chain couples TRBV7-9 to TRBJ2-3, with D unresolved. This CDR3 contains 14 residues. Trimming cost V 7 bases and J 1 base, with 12 bases left between them. Looked up from germline, CDR1 is SEHNR and CDR2 is FQNEAQ (reference sequence). The chain's CDR3 is CASTKSGGTDTQYF. DNA for the CDR3: TGTGCCAGCACCAAATCGGGTGGCACAGATACGCAGTATTTT.

The chain has TRBV29-1 and TRBJ2-7; TRBD1 matches 10 bases. From germline, CDR1 is SQVTM and CDR2 ANQGSEA. V lost 7 bases, J lost 6 bases, and 6 bases stayed unmatched. This CDR3 comprises 12 residues. CDR3 sequence reads: CSAGQGVGEQYF. The CDR3 DNA reads TGCAGCGCTGGACAGGGGGTGGGCGAGCAGTACTTC.

This chain links TRBV23-1 with TRBJ2-7; TRBD1 is a possible D gene (6 bases). TRBV23-1 is placed among ORFs of uncertain function. Between the trimmed V and J ends, which lost 2 bases and 5 bases, there was a span of 13 bases. The CDR3 sequence is 14 residues long. CDR3 coding DNA: TGCGCCAGCAGTCAACAGCAGGGGTCCCACGAGCAGTACTTC. Amino acid sequence: CASSQQQGSHEQYF.

This clone was recorded only once. V gene TRBV30 combines with J gene TRBJ1-1; D gene unclear. The ends were cut back, 7 bases at V and 2 bases at J, with 14 bases in the middle. This CDR3 is 13 amino acids long. The germline CDR1 and CDR2 sequences are GTSNPN and SVGIG (reference sequence). The chain's CDR3 is CALTREVNTEAFF. The CDR3 coding sequence is TGTGCCTTGACCCGCGAGGTAAACACTGAAGCTTTCTTT.

In DNA, the CDR3 is TGTGCCAGCGGAAGACTAGCGGGATCGGAGACCCAGTACTTC. Its protein product is CASGRLAGSETQYF. The chain recombines TRBV2 with TRBJ2-5; 11 bases are a match to TRBD2. The CDR3 has 14 residues. V lost 8 bases, J lost 5 bases, and 7 bases stayed unmatched. Germline V gene lookup returns CDR1 SNHLY and CDR2 FYNNEI.

CDR3: CASSLFWGNQETQYF. Written as DNA, the CDR3 is TGTGCCAGCAGTTTGTTTTGGGGAAACCAAGAGACCCAGTACTTC. The chain carries TRBV28 and TRBJ2-5, with no clear D. The CDR3 runs to 15 residues. Trimming took off 3 bases at V and 0 bases at J, with 11 bases between the two ends. Per germline, CDR1 MDHEN and CDR2 SYDVKM.

V and J are TRBV2 and TRBJ2-3, with 9 bases lining up with TRBD2. This CDR3 has 15 amino acids. Germline CDR1 SNHLY, CDR2 FYNNEI. With V trimmed by 6 bases and J by 0 bases, 4 bases remained unmatched. The chain's CDR3 is CASRFSGGSTDTQYF. CDR3 bases: TGTGCCAGCAGGTTTAGCGGGGGAAGCACAGATACGCAGTATTTT.

The CDR3 coding sequence is TGTGCCAGCAGCCCAGCTAGCGGCTACAATGAGCAGTTCTTC. It translates to CASSPASGYNEQFF. The chain employs TRBV7-2 and TRBJ2-1, with TRBD2 matching over 7 bases. CDR1 and CDR2 (germline): SGHTA, FQGNSA. This CDR3 contains 14 residues. V lost 5 bases, J lost 3 bases, and 4 bases stayed unmatched. Drawing the rest from reference TRBV7-2 and TRBJ2-1, the complete variable domain is GAGVSQSPSNKVTEKGKDVELRCDPISGHTALYWYRQSLGQGLEFLIYFQGNSAPDKSGLPSDRFSAERTGGSVSTLTIQRTQQEDSAVYLCASSPASGYNEQFFGPGTRLTVL.

The chain recombines TRBV2 with TRBJ2-1; no definite D call. Germline CDR1 is SNHLY and CDR2 is FYNNEI. CDR3 length equals 10 residues. Between the trimmed V and J ends, which lost 2 bases and 7 bases, there was a span of 0 bases. CDR3 sequence reads: CASSENEQFF. The CDR3 coding sequence is TGTGCCAGCAGTGAAAATGAGCAGTTCTTC.

The V call is TRBV4-3, the J call TRBJ2-7; the match to TRBD2 covers 7 bases. The germline CDR1 and CDR2 sequences are LGHNA and YSLEER. J gave up 3 bases and V 1 base, and 6 bases lay outside the gene matches. The CDR3 is 15 amino acids. CDR3 sequence (DNA): TGCGCCAGCAGCCAAGCCGCCGCGGGGGTCTACGAGCAGTACTTC. It encodes CASSQAAAGVYEQYF.

This chain connects TRBV29-1 to TRBJ1-1; D is unresolved. The CDR3 contains 11 residues. Germline V gene data show CDR1 as SQVTM and CDR2 as ANQGSEA. This CDR3 reads CRAVGYTEAFF. The CDR3 DNA reads TGCAGGGCCGTCGGGTACACTGAAGCTTTCTTT.

The chain links TRBV9 to TRBJ2-2; tentatively, D is TRBD1 or TRBD2 (5 bases each). There are 15 residues in the CDR3. From germline, CDR1 is SGDLS and CDR2 YYNGEE. The V end was cut by 0 bases, the J end by 4 bases, with 10 bases between. The CDR3 nucleotides are TGTGCCAGCAGCGTAGACGGGGACCCCACCGGGGAGCTGTTTTTT. It yields the protein CASSVDGDPTGELFF.

This chain uses TRBV29-1 with TRBJ1-1; TRBD1 might be the D (5 bases). The CDR3 has 11 residues. V was cut by 5 bases and J by 14 bases, with 18 bases left in between. From germline, CDR1 is SQVTM and CDR2 ANQGSEA. CDR3 in DNA: TGCAGCGTTTGGGCAACAGGTGGAAGATTCTTT. Translated, it gives CSVWATGGRFF. Using reference TRBV29-1 and TRBJ1-1 for the parts outside the CDR3, the full variable domain is SAVISQKPSRDICQRGTSLTIQCQVDSQVTMMFWYRQQPGQSLTLIATANQGSEATYESGFVIDKFPISRPNLTFSTLTVSNMSPEDSSIYLCSVWATGGRFFGQGTRLTVV.

This chain connects TRBV2 to TRBJ2-3; 8 nucleotides line up with TRBD1. V trimming: 2 bases; J trimming: 4 bases; junction bases outside the gene matches: 2. Per germline, CDR1 SNHLY and CDR2 FYNNEI. This CDR3 spans 14 amino acids. This chain's CDR3 is CASSEQGAADTQYF. DNA of the CDR3: TGTGCCAGCAGTGAACAGGGGGCGGCAGATACGCAGTATTTT.

The chain joins TRBV20-1 to TRBJ2-1; no clear D. The CDR3 runs 11 residues. Trimming took off 2 bases at V and 1 base at J, with 0 bases between the two ends. Germline CDR1 DFQATT, CDR2 SNEGSKA (reference sequence). DNA of the CDR3: TGCAGTGCTAGATCCTACAATGAGCAGTTCTTC. It codes for CSARSYNEQFF.

The chain has TRBV4-3 and TRBJ2-2, with 8 bases lining up with TRBD1. Germline lookup yields CDR1 LGHNA and CDR2 YSLEER. V was clipped by 1 base and J by 7 bases; unmatched bases: 14. The CDR3 runs to 18 residues. CDR3 region: CASSQVFMGRGRGGELFF. The CDR3 DNA follows: TGCGCCAGCAGCCAAGTCTTTATGGGCAGGGGGCGTGGCGGGGAGCTGTTTTTT.